The rows below give T cell receptor beta chains drawn from one sample of a study of siplizumab effects on memory and regulatory T cells. Sequenced by immunoSEQ multiplex PCR; TCRdb stores in-frame clones only, minus some. The profile shows 50,000 to 75,000 clones, around 80% of them singletons. The sample was memory CD4+ T cells sorted from blood. The receptor source for this set is a human donor in good health. CDR3s include the opening cysteine and the closing phenylalanine or tryptophan. The D gene is left open where the match is weak. Rows give clone size only sometimes, using once, few, many, or a class for an expanded clone.

J gene	clone size	V gene	D gene	CDR3 protein	CDR3 DNA
TRBJ2-7	NA	TRBV6-6	NA	CASSYSGSYEQYF	TGTGCCAGCAGTTACTCGGGATCCTACGAGCAGTACTTC
TRBJ2-1	NA	TRBV11-2	NA	CASSPRNEQFF	TGTGCCAGCAGCCCCCGCAATGAGCAGTTCTTC
TRBJ2-3	NA	TRBV7-2	TRBD2	CASRSSGGVTDTQYF	TGTGCCAGCAGGTCTAGCGGGGGGGTGACAGATACGCAGTATTTT
TRBJ2-2	NA	TRBV7-8	NA	CATASATNTGELFF	TGTGCCACAGCCAGCGCCACGAACACCGGGGAGCTGTTTTTT
TRBJ1-2	NA	TRBV6-5	TRBD1	CASSYSGGGRSYTF	TGTGCCAGCAGTTACTCGGGAGGGGGCCGTAGCTACACCTTC
TRBJ1-2	NA	TRBV5-1	TRBD1	CASSSGQGGGYTF	TGCGCCAGCAGCTCAGGACAGGGGGGTGGCTACACCTTC
TRBJ1-1	NA	TRBV5-1	NA	CASSLGQANTEAFF	TGCGCCAGCAGCTTGGGGCAGGCGAACACTGAAGCTTTCTTT
TRBJ2-3	NA	TRBV18	TRBD1	CASSMGQGTDTQYF	TGTGCCAGCTCAATGGGACAGGGGACAGATACGCAGTATTTT
TRBJ1-6	NA	TRBV5-5	NA	CASSLAGKNSPLHF	TGTGCCAGCAGCTTAGCAGGGAAGAATTCACCCCTCCACTTT
TRBJ2-5	NA	TRBV19	TRBD2	CASSMRSGIETQYF	TGTGCCAGTAGTATGCGTAGCGGGATAGAGACCCAGTACTTC
TRBJ1-2	few	TRBV28	TRBD1	CASSYRDRALNGYTF	TGTGCCAGCAGCTACCGGGACAGGGCCTTAAATGGCTACACCTTC
TRBJ1-1	few	TRBV28	NA	CATQGTGRGNTEAFF	TGTGCCACCCAGGGCACGGGGCGGGGGAACACTGAAGCTTTCTTT
TRBJ2-5	NA	TRBV7-2	TRBD2	CASSLIGLAGAGEQYF	TGTGCCAGCAGCTTGATAGGCCTAGCGGGGGCAGGGGAGCAGTACTTC
TRBJ2-7	few	TRBV19	TRBD1	CASRNPGQQPYEQYF	TGTGCCAGTAGGAACCCGGGACAGCAACCCTACGAGCAGTACTTC
TRBJ2-5	NA	TRBV11-3	TRBD2	CASSPGLAGGEETQYF	TGTGCCAGCAGCCCGGGACTAGCGGGGGGCGAAGAGACCCAGTACTTC
TRBJ2-3	NA	TRBV28	NA	CASSQEIVDTQYF	TGTGCCAGCAGTCAGGAGATCGTAGATACGCAGTATTTT
TRBJ2-1	NA	TRBV11-3	TRBD2	CASSPRGTRGTNEQFF	TGTGCCAGCAGCCCTCGGGGGACTAGGGGTACCAATGAGCAGTTCTTC
TRBJ2-5	NA	TRBV7-3	TRBD1	CASSRQGEETQYF	TGTGCCAGCAGCCGACAGGGAGAAGAGACCCAGTACTTC
TRBJ2-4	NA	TRBV4-1	TRBD1	CASSQELRDRGREQYF	TGCGCCAGCAGCCAAGAATTGAGAGACAGGGGGCGAGAGCAGTACTTC
TRBJ2-1	NA	TRBV1	NA	CTSRSLMGSYNEQFF	TGCACCAGCAGATCCCTTATGGGCTCCTACAATGAGCAGTTCTTC
TRBJ2-2	NA	TRBV27	TRBD2	CASSASRTSGGIGELFF	TGTGCCAGCAGTGCCTCGCGGACTAGCGGGGGGATCGGGGAGCTGTTTTTT
TRBJ2-7	NA	TRBV5-4	TRBD1	CASRNTGGEQYF	TGTGCCAGCAGAAATACAGGGGGCGAGCAGTACTTC
TRBJ1-2	NA	TRBV30	NA	CAWSVGTYYGYTF	TGTGCCTGGAGTGTAGGGACATACTATGGCTACACCTTC
TRBJ2-2	NA	TRBV4-2	TRBD2	CASSPFNGGAGSGELFF	TGTGCCAGCAGCCCATTCAACGGGGGGGCAGGGTCCGGGGAGCTGTTTTTT
TRBJ1-1	NA	TRBV18	NA	CASSLQGAEAFF	TGTGCCAGCTCTCTACAGGGCGCTGAAGCTTTCTTT